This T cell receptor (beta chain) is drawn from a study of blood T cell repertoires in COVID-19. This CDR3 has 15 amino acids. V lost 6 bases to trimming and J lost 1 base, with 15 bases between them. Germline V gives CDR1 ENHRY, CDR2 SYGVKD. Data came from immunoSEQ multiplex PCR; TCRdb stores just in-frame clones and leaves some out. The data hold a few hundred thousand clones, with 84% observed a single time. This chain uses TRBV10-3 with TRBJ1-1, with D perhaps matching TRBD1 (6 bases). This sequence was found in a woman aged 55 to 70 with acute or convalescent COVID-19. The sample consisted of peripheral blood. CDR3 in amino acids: CAIRPVGGENTEAFF. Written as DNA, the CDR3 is TGTGCCATCAGGCCCGTTGGGGGCGAGAACACTGAAGCTTTCTTT.